This T cell receptor (beta chain) came from a study of CD8 T cells in ankylosing spondylitis. Study-level results: Before this, some motif variants had been reported in reactive arthritis synovial fluid and blood. Peripheral blood samples showed relatively rare disease-linked clones, and these clones were CD8+. Blood from ankylosing spondylitis patients appeared to carry a characteristic roughly eight-variant TCR beta motif. As reported, disease-linked clones showed significant enrichment in matched ankylosing spondylitis synovial fluid.

With regard to this clonotype: Its antigen remains unidentified.

As the method for making TCR beta libraries, quantitative 5'-RACE with molecular barcodes was used. Via MiXCR, TCRdb re-called the 5' RACE reads, giving one row per CDR3 protein. The repertoire holds roughly 700,000 distinct CDR3 sequences, 15% to 20% seen once, with 15% to 20% in the top ten. CDR1 and CDR2 (germline): DFQATT, SNEGSKA (reference sequence). The CDR3 is 15 residues long. Trimming took 5 bases from V and 4 from J; bases not matched to a gene: 6. The J gene is TRBJ2-1, the V gene TRBV20-1; 12 nucleotides align to TRBD2. The TCR was taken from a male donor with ankylosing spondylitis. The sample was blood, either unsorted or a sorted T cell fraction (not recorded which). The CDR3 loop is CSAVRLAGVYNEQFF. The CDR3 region has the DNA TGCAGTGCTGTCAGACTAGCGGGGGTTTACAATGAGCAGTTCTTC.